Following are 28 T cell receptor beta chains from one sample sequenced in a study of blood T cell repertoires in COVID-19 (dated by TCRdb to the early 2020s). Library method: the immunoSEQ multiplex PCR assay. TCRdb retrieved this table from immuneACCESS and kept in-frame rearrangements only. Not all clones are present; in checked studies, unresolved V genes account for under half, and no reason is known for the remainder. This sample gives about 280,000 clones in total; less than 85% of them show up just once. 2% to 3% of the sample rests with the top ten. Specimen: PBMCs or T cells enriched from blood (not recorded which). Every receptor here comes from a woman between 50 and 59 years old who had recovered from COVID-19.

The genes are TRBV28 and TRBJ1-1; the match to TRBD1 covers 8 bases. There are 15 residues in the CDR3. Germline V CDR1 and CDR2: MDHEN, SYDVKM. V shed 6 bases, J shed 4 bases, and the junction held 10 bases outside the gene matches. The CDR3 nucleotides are TGTGCCAGCAGCTCAGGGGGCGCAGGGAGCACTGAAGCTTTCTTT. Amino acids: CASSSGGAGSTEAFF.

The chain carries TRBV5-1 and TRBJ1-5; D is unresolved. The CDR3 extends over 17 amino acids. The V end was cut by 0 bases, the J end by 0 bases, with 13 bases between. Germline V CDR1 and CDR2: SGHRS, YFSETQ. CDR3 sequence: CASSLAPTVLSNQPQHF. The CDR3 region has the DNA TGCGCCAGCAGCTTGGCCCCTACAGTTCTTAGCAATCAGCCCCAGCATTTT. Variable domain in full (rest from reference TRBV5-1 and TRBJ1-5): KAGVTQTPRYLIKTRGQQVTLSCSPISGHRSVSWYQQTPGQGLQFLFEYFSETQRNKGNFPGRFSGRQFSNSRSEMNVSTLELGDSALYLCASSLAPTVLSNQPQHFGDGTRLSIL.

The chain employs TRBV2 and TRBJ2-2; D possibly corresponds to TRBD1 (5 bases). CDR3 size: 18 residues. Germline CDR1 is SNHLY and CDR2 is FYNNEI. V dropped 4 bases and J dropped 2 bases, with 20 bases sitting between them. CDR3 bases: TGTGCCAGCAGTGGTAGCCCGGTGGCAGGGCTAAACACCGGGGAGCTGTTTTTT. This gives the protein CASSGSPVAGLNTGELFF.

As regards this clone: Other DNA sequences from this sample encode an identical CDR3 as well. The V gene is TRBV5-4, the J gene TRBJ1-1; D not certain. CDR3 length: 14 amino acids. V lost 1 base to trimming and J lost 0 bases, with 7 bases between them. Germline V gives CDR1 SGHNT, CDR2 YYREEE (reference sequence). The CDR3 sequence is CASSLRDMNTEAFF. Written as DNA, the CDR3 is TGTGCCAGCAGCTTGAGAGACATGAACACTGAAGCTTTCTTT.

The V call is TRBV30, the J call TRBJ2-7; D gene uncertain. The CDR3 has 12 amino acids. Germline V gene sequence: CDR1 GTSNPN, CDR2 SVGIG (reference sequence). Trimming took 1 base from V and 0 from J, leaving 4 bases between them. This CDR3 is CAWSDNSYEQYF. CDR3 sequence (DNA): TGTGCCTGGAGTGACAACTCCTACGAGCAGTACTTC.

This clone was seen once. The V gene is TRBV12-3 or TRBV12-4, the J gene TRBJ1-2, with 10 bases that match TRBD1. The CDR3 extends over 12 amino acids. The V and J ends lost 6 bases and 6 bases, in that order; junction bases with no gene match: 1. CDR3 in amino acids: CASRGQGHGYTF. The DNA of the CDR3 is TGTGCCAGCAGGGGACAGGGGCATGGCTACACCTTC.

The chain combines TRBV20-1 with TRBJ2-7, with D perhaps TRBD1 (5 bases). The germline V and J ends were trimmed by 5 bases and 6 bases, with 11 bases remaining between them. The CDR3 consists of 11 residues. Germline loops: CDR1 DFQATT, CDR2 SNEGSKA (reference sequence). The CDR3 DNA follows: TGCAGTGCTCCGAGACAGATCGAGCAGTACTTC. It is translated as CSAPRQIEQYF.

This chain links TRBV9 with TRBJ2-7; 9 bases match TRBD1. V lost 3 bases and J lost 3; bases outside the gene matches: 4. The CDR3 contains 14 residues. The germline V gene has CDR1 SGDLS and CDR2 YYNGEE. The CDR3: CASSARQGGYEQYF. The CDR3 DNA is TGTGCCAGCAGCGCAAGACAGGGGGGCTACGAGCAGTACTTC.

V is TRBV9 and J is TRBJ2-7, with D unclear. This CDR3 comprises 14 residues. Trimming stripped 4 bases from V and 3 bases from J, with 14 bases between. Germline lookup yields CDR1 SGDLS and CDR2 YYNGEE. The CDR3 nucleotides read TGTGCCAGCAGCCCACGGGTGGGTAGCTACGAGCAGTACTTC. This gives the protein CASSPRVGSYEQYF.

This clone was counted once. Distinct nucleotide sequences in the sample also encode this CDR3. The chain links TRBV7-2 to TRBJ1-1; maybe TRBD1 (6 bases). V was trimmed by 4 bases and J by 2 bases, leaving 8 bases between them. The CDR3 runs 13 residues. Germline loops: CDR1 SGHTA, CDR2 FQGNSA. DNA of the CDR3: TGTGCCAGCAGCTCGGGACAAAACACTGAAGCTTTCTTT. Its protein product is CASSSGQNTEAFF.

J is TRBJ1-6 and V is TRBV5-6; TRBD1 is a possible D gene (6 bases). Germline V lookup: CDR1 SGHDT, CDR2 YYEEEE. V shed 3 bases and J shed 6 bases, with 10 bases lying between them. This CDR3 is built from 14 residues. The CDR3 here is CASSSGQINSPLHF. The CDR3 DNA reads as TGTGCCAGCAGCTCAGGACAGATTAATTCACCCCTCCACTTT.

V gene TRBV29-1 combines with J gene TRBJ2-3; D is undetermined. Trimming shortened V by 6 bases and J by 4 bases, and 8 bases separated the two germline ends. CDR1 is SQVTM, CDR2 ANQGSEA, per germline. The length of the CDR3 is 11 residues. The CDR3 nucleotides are TGCAGCGTCTGCGACTCAGATACGCAGTATTTT. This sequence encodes CSVCDSDTQYF.

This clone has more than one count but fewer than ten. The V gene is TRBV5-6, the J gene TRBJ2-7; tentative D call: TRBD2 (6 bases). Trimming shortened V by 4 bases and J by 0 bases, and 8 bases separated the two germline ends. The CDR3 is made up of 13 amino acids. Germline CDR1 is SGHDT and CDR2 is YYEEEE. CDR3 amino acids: CASSSGLSYEQYF. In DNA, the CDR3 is TGTGCCAGCAGCAGCGGGCTCTCCTACGAGCAGTACTTC.

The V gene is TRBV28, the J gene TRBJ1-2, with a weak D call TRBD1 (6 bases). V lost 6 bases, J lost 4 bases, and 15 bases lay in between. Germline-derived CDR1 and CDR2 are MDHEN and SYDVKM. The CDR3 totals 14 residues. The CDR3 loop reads CASRPVGQIYGYTF. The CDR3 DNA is TGTGCCAGCAGACCCGTCGGACAGATCTATGGCTACACCTTC.

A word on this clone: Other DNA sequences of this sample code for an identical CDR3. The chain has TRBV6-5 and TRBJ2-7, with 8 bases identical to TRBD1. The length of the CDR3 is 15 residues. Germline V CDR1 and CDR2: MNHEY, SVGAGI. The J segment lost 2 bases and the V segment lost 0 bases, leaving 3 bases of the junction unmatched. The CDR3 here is CASSYSGQGAYEQYF. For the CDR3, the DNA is TGTGCCAGCAGTTACTCCGGACAGGGCGCCTACGAGCAGTACTTC.

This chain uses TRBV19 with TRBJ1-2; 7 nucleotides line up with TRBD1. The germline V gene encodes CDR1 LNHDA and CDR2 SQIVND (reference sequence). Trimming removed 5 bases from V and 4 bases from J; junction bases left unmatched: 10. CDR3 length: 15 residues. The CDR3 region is CASSPRTGSPYGYTF. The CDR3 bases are TGTGCCAGTAGTCCTCGGACAGGAAGCCCCTATGGCTACACCTTC.

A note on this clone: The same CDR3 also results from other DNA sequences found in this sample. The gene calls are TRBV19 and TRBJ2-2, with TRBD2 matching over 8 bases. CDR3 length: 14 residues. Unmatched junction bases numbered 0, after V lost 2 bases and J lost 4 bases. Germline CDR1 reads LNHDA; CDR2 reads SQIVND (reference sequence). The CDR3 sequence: CASSISGGTGELFF. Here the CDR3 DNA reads TGTGCCAGTAGTATAAGCGGGGGCACCGGGGAGCTGTTTTTT.

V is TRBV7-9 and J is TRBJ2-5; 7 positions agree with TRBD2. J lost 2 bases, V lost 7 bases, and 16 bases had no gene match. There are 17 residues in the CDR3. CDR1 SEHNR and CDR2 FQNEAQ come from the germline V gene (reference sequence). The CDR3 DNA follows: TGTGCCAGCACCCGAGGGAGATCCGCTAGCGGACAAGAGACCCAGTACTTC. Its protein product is CASTRGRSASGQETQYF.

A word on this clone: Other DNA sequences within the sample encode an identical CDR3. This CDR3 reads CASSLDRTGAETQYF. The CDR3 nucleotides are TGTGCCAGCAGCTTAGACCGGACAGGGGCAGAGACCCAGTACTTC. The chain is built from TRBV11-2 and TRBJ2-5, with TRBD1 identical over 9 bases. This CDR3 has 15 residues. Per germline, CDR1 SGHAT and CDR2 FQNNGV. The V segment lost 0 bases and the J segment 4 bases; nucleotides outside the gene matches: 3.

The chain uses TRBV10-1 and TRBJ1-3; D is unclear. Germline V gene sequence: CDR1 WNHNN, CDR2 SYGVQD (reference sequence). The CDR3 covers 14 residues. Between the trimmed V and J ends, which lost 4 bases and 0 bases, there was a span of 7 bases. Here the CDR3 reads CASSVRSSGNTIYF. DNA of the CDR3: TGCGCCAGCAGTGTCCGTTCCTCTGGAAACACCATATATTTT.

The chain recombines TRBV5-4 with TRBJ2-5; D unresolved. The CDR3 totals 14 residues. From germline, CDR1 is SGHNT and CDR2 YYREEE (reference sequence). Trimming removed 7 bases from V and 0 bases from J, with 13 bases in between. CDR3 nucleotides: TGTGCCAGCCGCCAGTTTGGCTACCAAGAGACCCAGTACTTC. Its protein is CASRQFGYQETQYF.

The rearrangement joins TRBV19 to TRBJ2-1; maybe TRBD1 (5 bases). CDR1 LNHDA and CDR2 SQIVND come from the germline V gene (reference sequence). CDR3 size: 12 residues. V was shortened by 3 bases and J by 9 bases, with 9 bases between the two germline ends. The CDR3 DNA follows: TGTGCCAGTAGTATTTTAACAGGTGAGCAGTTCTTC. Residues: CASSILTGEQFF.

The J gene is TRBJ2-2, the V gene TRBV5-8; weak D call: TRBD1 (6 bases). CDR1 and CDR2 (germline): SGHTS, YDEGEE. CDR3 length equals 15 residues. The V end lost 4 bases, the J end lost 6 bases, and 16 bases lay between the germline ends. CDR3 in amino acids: CASSRRKTGAGELFF. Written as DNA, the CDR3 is TGTGCCAGCAGCCGACGTAAGACAGGTGCCGGGGAGCTGTTTTTT.

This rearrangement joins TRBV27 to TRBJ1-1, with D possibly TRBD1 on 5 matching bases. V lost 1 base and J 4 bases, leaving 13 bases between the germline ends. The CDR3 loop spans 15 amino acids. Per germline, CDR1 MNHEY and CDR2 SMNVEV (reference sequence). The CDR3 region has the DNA TGTGCCAGCAGTTTATTGGGGCTCGGGAGCACTGAAGCTTTCTTT. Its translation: CASSLLGLGSTEAFF.

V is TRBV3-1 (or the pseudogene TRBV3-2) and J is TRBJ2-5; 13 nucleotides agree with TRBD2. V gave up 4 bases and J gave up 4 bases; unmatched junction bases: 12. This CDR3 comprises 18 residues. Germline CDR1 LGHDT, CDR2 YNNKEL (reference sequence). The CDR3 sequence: CASSPGLAGARVRETQYF. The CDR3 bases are TGTGCCAGCAGCCCCGGACTAGCGGGAGCGAGAGTGAGAGAGACCCAGTACTTC.

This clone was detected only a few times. The CDR3 spells CASSLVWQITSSYNSPLHF. In nucleotides, the CDR3 is TGTGCCAGCAGCTTAGTATGGCAGATTACAAGCTCCTATAATTCACCCCTCCACTTT. The J gene is TRBJ1-6, the V gene TRBV7-6; D gene uncertain. V lost 1 base and J lost 0, with 16 bases in between. CDR3 length: 19 residues. Germline assignment: CDR1 SGHVS and CDR2 FNYEAQ.

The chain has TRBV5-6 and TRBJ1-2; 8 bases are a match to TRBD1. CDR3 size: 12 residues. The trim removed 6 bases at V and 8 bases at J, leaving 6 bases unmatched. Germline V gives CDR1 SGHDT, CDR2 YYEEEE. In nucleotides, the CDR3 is TGTGCCAGCACGCGGACAGGGAGAGGCTACACCTTC. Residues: CASTRTGRGYTF.

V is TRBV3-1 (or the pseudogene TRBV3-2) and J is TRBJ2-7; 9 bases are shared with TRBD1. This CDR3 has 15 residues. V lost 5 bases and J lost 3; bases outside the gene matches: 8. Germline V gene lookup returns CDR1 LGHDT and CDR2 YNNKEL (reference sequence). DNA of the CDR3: TGTGCCAGCAGCTCGACCGGGACAGGGTTCTACGAGCAGTACTTC. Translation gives CASSSTGTGFYEQYF.